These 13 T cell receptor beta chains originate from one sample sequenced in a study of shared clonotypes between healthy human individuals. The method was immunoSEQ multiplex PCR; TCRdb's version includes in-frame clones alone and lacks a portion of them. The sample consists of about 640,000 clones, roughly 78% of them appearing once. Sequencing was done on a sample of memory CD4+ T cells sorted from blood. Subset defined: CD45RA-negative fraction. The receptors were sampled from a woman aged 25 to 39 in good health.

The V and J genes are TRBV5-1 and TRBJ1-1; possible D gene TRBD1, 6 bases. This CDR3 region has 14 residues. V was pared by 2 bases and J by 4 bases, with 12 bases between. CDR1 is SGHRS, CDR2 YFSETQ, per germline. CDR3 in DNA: TGCGCCAGCAGCTTCGGGGGGCGCTCCACTGAAGCTTTCTTT. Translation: CASSFGGRSTEAFF.

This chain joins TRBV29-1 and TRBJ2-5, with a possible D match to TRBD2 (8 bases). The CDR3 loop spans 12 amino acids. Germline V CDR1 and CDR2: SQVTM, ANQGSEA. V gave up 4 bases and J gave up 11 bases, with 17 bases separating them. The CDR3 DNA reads TGCAGCGTTGTTTGGGGACAGCGGGAGCAGTACTTC. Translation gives CSVVWGQREQYF.

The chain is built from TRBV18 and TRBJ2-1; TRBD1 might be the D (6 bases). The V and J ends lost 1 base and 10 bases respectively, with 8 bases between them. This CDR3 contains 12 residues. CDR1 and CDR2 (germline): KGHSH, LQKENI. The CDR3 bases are TGTGCCAGCTCACCACGAAGGGGGGAGCAGTTCTTC. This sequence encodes CASSPRRGEQFF. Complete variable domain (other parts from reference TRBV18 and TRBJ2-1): NAGVMQNPRHLVRRRGQEARLRCSPMKGHSHVYWYRQLPEEGLKFMVYLQKENIIDESGMPKERFSAEFPKEGPSILRIQQVVRGDSAAYFCASSPRRGEQFFGPGTRLTVL.

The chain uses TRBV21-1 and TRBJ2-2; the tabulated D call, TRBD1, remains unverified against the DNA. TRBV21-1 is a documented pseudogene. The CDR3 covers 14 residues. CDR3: CASSKAEGAGELFF. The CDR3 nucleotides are TGTGCCAGCAGCAAAGCCGAGGGGGCCGGGGAGCTGTTTTTT.

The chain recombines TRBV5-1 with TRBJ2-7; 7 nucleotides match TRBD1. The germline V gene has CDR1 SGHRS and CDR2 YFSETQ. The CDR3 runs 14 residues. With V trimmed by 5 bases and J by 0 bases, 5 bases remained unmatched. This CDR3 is CASSSWTGSYEQYF. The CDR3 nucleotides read TGCGCCAGCAGTTCGTGGACAGGCTCCTACGAGCAGTACTTC.

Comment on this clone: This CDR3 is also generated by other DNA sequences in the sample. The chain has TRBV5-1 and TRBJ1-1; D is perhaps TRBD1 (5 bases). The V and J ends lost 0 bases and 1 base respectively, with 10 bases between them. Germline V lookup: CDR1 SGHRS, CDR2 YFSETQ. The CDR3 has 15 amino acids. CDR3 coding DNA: TGCGCCAGCAGCTTGGGAGGGACGGGGAACACTGAAGCTTTCTTT. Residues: CASSLGGTGNTEAFF.

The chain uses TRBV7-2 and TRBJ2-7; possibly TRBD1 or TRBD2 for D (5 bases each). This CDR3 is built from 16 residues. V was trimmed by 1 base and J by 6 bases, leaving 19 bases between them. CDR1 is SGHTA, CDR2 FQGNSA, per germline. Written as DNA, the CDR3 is TGTGCCAGCAGCTTAGAGGGGCGGGCGGGTAGGATCGAGCAGTACTTC. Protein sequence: CASSLEGRAGRIEQYF.

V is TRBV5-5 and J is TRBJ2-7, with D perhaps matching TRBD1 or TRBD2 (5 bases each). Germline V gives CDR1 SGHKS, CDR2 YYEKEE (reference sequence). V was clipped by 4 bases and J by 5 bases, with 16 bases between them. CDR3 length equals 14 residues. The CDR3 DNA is TGTGCCAGCAGCGCCCTATGGGGACGCGACGAGCAGTACTTC. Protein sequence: CASSALWGRDEQYF.

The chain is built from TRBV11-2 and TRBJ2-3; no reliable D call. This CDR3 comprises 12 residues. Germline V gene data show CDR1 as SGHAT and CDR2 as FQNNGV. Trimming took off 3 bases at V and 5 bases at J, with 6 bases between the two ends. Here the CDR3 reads CASSFHGDTQYF. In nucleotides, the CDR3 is TGTGCCAGCAGCTTCCACGGAGATACGCAGTATTTT.

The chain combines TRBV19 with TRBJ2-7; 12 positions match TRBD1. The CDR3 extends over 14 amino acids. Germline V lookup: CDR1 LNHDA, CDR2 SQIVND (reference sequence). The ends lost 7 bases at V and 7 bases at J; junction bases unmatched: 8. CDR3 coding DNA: TGTGCCAGTATAGACGGGACAGGGGGCGGGGAGCAGTACTTC. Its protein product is CASIDGTGGGEQYF.

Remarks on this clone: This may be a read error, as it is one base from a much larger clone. CDR3 nucleotide sequence: TGTGCCAGCAGTGACAGGGTTGGCAATCAGCCCCAGCATTTT. Protein product: CASSDRVGNQPQHF. The V call is TRBV25-1, the J call TRBJ1-5; TRBD1 is a possible D gene (5 bases). Germline-derived CDR1 and CDR2 are MGHDK and SYGVNS. There are 14 residues in the CDR3. V dropped 3 bases and J dropped 2 bases, with 8 bases sitting between them.

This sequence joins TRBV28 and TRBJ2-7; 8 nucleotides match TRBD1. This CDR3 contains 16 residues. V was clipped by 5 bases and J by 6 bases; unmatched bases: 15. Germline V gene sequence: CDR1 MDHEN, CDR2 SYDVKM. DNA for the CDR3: TGTGCCAGCAGTCGTAACACAGGGGGTAGTTCGCGCGAGCAGTACTTC. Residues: CASSRNTGGSSREQYF.

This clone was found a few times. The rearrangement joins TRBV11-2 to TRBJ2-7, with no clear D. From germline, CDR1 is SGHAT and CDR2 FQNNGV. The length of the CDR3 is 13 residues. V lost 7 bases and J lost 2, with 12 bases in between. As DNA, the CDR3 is TGTGCCAGCAACCCTTCTCAGACCTACGAGCAGTACTTC. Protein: CASNPSQTYEQYF.